Below, 25 T cell receptor delta chains from the same sample are listed, as sequenced in a study of γδ T cells in repeated Plasmodium falciparum infection. Vgamma9/Vdelta2+ and Vdelta2-negative gammadelta T cells were flow-sorted from PBMC for bulk sequencing. TCRdb reanalysed the multiplex PCR reads via CATT. This table has roughly 86,000 delta-chain clones, almost 1.5% appearing once. The sample was gamma-delta T cells from blood. The receptors stem from a pool of human donors (malaria-infected and uninfected, not separated).

This clone was observed a few times. It is likely a read error: a sequence one base away is far more abundant. Other DNA variants within this sample encode the same CDR3. The rearrangement links TRDV1 to TRDJ1, with TRDD3 identical over 8 bases. No J gene was available from TCRdb, and it was assigned here by a germline match of the DNA. The germline CDR1 and CDR2 sequences are TSWWSYY and QGS. The CDR3 runs to 19 residues. The CDR3 sequence is CALGDLYHYRGGYTDKLIF. In DNA, the CDR3 is TGCGCTCTTGGGGACCTCTACCACTACCGTGGGGGATACACCGATAAACTCATCTTT.

Only a few counts were recorded for this clone. TCRdb records a much larger clone's protein for this DNA, with a difference at residue 16 that likely arises from a read error; the protein given is the translation of the DNA. The chain has TRDV3 and TRDJ1, with 9 positions matching TRDD3. There are 21 residues in the CDR3. J gave up 3 bases and V 3 bases, and 29 bases lay outside the gene matches. Germline values: CDR1 TVYSNPD, CDR2 GDNSRS (reference sequence). DNA of the CDR3: TGTGCCTTGCCCAAGTCCCCGTTCTACCACTGGGGGAGGACTAATCCCGATAAACTCATCTTT. It codes for CALPKSPFYHWGRTNPDKLIF.

This clone was seen more than once but under ten times. The mismatch at residues 5 and 13 between this DNA's translation and the TCRdb protein of a much larger clone likely reflects a read error; the protein shown is translated from the DNA. The CDR3, as DNA: TGTGCTCTTGGGAAACTAGTTGACGGATTTTACTGGAGGATACGCATGTGCGATAAACTCATCTTT. Translated: CALGKLVDGFYWRIRMCDKLIF. The chain carries TRDV1 and TRDJ1, with 7 bases matching TRDD3. Germline CDR1 is TSWWSYY and CDR2 is QGS. The CDR3 contains 22 residues.

The sample holds many counts of this clone. The translation of this DNA and the TCRdb protein of a much larger clone differ at residue 5, probably owing to a read error; the protein shown here is translated from the DNA. The chain joins TRDV2 to TRDJ1; 9 bases match TRDD3. The germline V gene has CDR1 GEAIGNYY and CDR2 EKD. The CDR3 loop spans 16 amino acids. After removal of 3 bases from V and 0 bases from J, the junction contained 7 bases not matched to a gene. Here the CDR3 reads CACDELGDPYTDKLIF. The CDR3 coding sequence is TGTGCCTGTGACGAACTGGGGGACCCGTACACCGATAAACTCATCTTT.

In regard to this clone: This could be a read error, since a much larger clone is one nucleotide away. J is TRDJ1 and V is TRDV1; the match to TRDD3 covers 8 bases. The J gene was missing in TCRdb and was found by matching the end of the DNA to germline. V lost 1 base to trimming and J lost 8 bases; unmatched junction nucleotides: 21. Germline lookup yields CDR1 TSWWSYY and CDR2 QGS. The CDR3 has 19 residues. CDR3 sequence: CALGEPSSYWGVRGRKLIF. DNA for the CDR3: TGTGCTCTTGGGGAACCTTCCTCGTACTGGGGGGTACGAGGCCGGAAACTCATCTTT.

This clone was detected only a few times. TCRdb lists the protein of a much larger clone for this DNA, which differs at residue 15, so this is likely a read error; the protein given here is translated from the DNA itself. This chain links TRDV2 with TRDJ1, with 9 bases aligning to TRDD3. TCRdb does not report a J gene; here it was assigned by matching the DNA to germline references. This CDR3 is built from 20 residues. The V segment lost 3 bases and the J segment 3 bases; nucleotides outside the gene matches: 22. The germline V gene has CDR1 GEAIGNYY and CDR2 EKD. This CDR3 is CACDQLSGGSTRGYADKLIF. In DNA form, the CDR3 reads TGTGCCTGTGACCAATTATCTGGGGGATCAACCCGGGGGTACGCCGATAAACTCATCTTT.

About this clone: This is likely an artifact of a read error, given a far larger clone one base away. The J gene went uncalled, whereas the V gene is TRDV1. The germline V gene has CDR1 TSWWSYY and CDR2 QGS. This CDR3 is 16 amino acids long. Here the CDR3 DNA reads TGCGCCTATATCCCCGCCAGGGGGTCGTACACCGATAAACCCATCTTT. Translating gives CAYIPARGSYTDKPIF.

Notes on this clone: Translating this DNA gives a protein that differs at residue 6 from the TCRdb one, which belongs to a much larger clone; a read error is likely, and the protein shown is this translation. This chain connects TRDV2 to TRDJ1; 7 bases are shared with TRDD3. The J gene, left out of TCRdb, was set here by checking the DNA against germline. V lost 1 base, J lost 1 base, and 11 bases stayed unmatched. Germline values: CDR1 GEAIGNYY, CDR2 EKD. The CDR3 extends over 17 amino acids. CDR3 DNA sequence: TGTGCCTGTGACACTGAACGCGGATACGCTCCCACCGATAAACTCATCTTT. It translates to CACDTERGYAPTDKLIF.

This clone was detected only a few times. TCRdb's protein for this DNA is that of a much larger clone and differs from the translation at residue 7, likely a read error; the protein shown is the DNA translation. The V gene is TRDV1, the J gene TRDJ1, with D tentatively TRDD2 or TRDD3 (6 bases each). TCRdb is silent on the J gene; assignment here came from matching the DNA to germline. V lost 0 bases to trimming and J lost 3 bases, with 35 bases between them. CDR3 length: 23 residues. CDR1 TSWWSYY and CDR2 QGS come from the germline V gene. CDR3: CALGELASYRPTTAYWVPDKLIF. As DNA, the CDR3 is TGTGCTCTTGGGGAACTAGCGTCCTACCGTCCTACGACGGCGTACTGGGTCCCCGATAAACTCATCTTT.

The sample holds many counts of this clone. The protein recorded in TCRdb matches a much larger clone and deviates from this DNA's translation at residue 4, suggesting a read error; the protein here is obtained by translating the DNA. The rearrangement joins TRDV2 to TRDJ3; the match to TRDD3 covers 11 bases. TCRdb leaves out the J gene; it was filled in here by matching the DNA to germline. CDR1 and CDR2 (germline): GEAIGNYY, EKD. The CDR3 spans 18 residues. CDR3 sequence (DNA): TGTGCCTGTGGCACCGTACTGGGGGATACCTGGGACACCCGACAGATGTTTTTC. This translates into CACGTVLGDTWDTRQMFF.

This clone was found a few times. A far larger clone differs by one base, so this is likely a read error. The same CDR3 arises from other DNA sequences in this sample as well. The genes are TRDV2 and TRDJ1; D is undetermined. The J gene, absent from TCRdb, was called here by matching the DNA to germline. V lost 0 bases to trimming and J lost 0 bases, with 25 bases between them. The length of the CDR3 is 20 residues. Per the germline V gene, CDR1 is GEAIGNYY and CDR2 is EKD. CDR3 coding DNA: TGTGCCTGTGACACCGTCCCCCAGCCCGCCACCGCTGCGTACACCGATAAACTCATCTTT. Translation: CACDTVPQPATAAYTDKLIF.

This clone was picked up a small number of times. The protein TCRdb lists belongs to a much larger clone and differs from this DNA's translation at residues 9 and 17, which points to a read error; the protein shown is made from the DNA. The rearrangement links TRDV1 to TRDJ1, with 7 bases identical to TRDD3. The CDR3 is made up of 23 amino acids. CDR1 is TSWWSYY, CDR2 QGS, per germline. V dropped 2 bases and J dropped 0; count of bases not matched to a gene: 27. The CDR3 DNA reads as TGTGCTCTTGGGGAATATCTTTCCACGATTAGGAAACTCACTCTGGGGGACACCGATAAACTCATCTTT. This gives the protein CALGEYLSTIRKLTLGDTDKLIF.

Worth noting for this clone: The protein TCRdb lists belongs to a much larger clone and differs from this DNA's translation at residue 9, which points to a read error; the protein shown is made from the DNA. The rearrangement joins TRDV2 to TRDJ2; 7 bases agree with TRDD3. TCRdb carries no J gene annotation; the J gene was assigned here by matching the DNA with germline. V gave up 3 bases and J gave up 5 bases; unmatched junction bases: 8. This CDR3 is built from 15 residues. The germline CDR1 and CDR2 sequences are GEAIGNYY and EKD. CDR3 sequence reads: CACDGLGGSTAQLFF. In DNA form, the CDR3 reads TGTGCCTGTGACGGCCTGGGGGGCTCCACAGCACAACTCTTCTTT.

This clone was counted only a few times. Since a far larger clone is one base different, this is likely a read error. The identical CDR3 is also encoded by other nucleotide sequences in the sample. The rearrangement joins TRDV1 to TRDJ1; a weak D match, TRDD2 (5 bases). The CDR3 spans 21 residues. V dropped 0 bases and J dropped 0 bases, with 26 bases sitting between them. CDR1 is TSWWSYY and CDR2 is QGS in the germline V gene. The CDR3 is CALGELKPCRLILKYTDKLIF. CDR3 sequence (DNA): TGTGCTCTTGGGGAACTCAAGCCTTGCCGATTGATCCTAAAGTACACCGATAAACTCATCTTT.

The sample holds a few counts of this clone. A far larger clone is off by one base, so a read error is likely. Other nucleotide sequences from this sample produce the same CDR3. V is TRDV3 and J is TRDJ1; D gene uncertain. The CDR3 is made up of 17 amino acids. Germline V CDR1 and CDR2: TVYSNPD, GDNSRS (reference sequence). Here the CDR3 DNA reads TGTGCCTCCAAGGCCTCTCCCTCCTCCCATTACACCGATAAACTCATCTTC. Its protein product is CASKASPSSHYTDKLIF.

Comment on this clone: It differs at one base from a far larger clone, so likely a read error. Other DNA sequences in this specimen translate into the identical CDR3. The rearrangement uses TRDV1 and TRDJ1; 9 bases are a match to TRDD3. TCRdb offers no J gene call, so here the DNA was matched to germline to obtain one. CDR1 and CDR2 (germline): TSWWSYY, QGS. CDR3 length: 22 residues. CDR3 DNA: TGTGCCCTTGGGGAATCCGCAAACTTGCGCGGGGGATACCTACGGTACACCGATAAACTCATCTTT. This translates into CALGESANLRGGYLRYTDKLIF.

This clone was detected a few times. A far larger clone is one nucleotide away, so this likely arose from a read error. Different DNA sequences within this sample yield the same CDR3. The rearrangement links TRDV2 to TRDJ1, with D possibly called TRDD2 or TRDD3 (6 bases each). The CDR3 has 19 amino acids. Trimming removed 0 bases from V and 0 bases from J, with 22 bases in between. The V gene's germline CDR1 is GEAIGNYY and CDR2 EKD. The CDR3 sequence: CACDTLLLGDTRYTDKLIF. DNA of the CDR3: TGTGCCTGTGACACCCTCCTACTGGGTGATACCCGCTACACCGATAAACTCATCTTT.

On this clone itself: A far larger clone is only one base removed, so a read error is likely. The same CDR3 is also encoded by other DNA sequences in this sample. The chain uses TRDV1 and TRDJ1; 8 nucleotides agree with TRDD3. TCRdb records no J gene; here it was assigned by comparing the DNA to germline. The V segment lost 1 base and the J segment 0 bases; nucleotides outside the gene matches: 28. The CDR3 runs 24 residues. Germline CDR1 reads TSWWSYY; CDR2 reads QGS. CDR3 amino acids: CALGEPRTGGHLRLGVPNTDKLIF. For the CDR3, the DNA is TGTGCTCTTGGGGAACCCCGAACCGGAGGGCATCTCAGACTGGGGGTCCCCAACACCGATAAACTCATCTTT.

Concerning this clone: This likely traces to a read error, being one base from a far larger clone. The same CDR3 arises from other DNA sequences in this sample as well. The J gene is TRDJ1, the V gene TRDV2; 9 nucleotides agree with TRDD3. The J gene, left out of TCRdb, was set here by checking the DNA against germline. This CDR3 has 21 amino acids. The germline CDR1 and CDR2 sequences are GEAIGNYY and EKD. CDR3 sequence reads: CACDTLPVGDNRPGDTDKLIF. As DNA, the CDR3 is TGTGCCTGCGACACCCTCCCTGTGGGGGATAACCGTCCGGGAGACACCGATAAACTCATCTTT.

Remarks on this clone: TCRdb assigns this DNA the protein of a much larger clone, which departs from its translation at residue 15; this likely reflects a read error, and the protein shown comes from translating the DNA. No J gene was called, and the V gene is TRDV2. The germline V gene has CDR1 GEAIGNYY and CDR2 EKD. This CDR3 has 17 residues. The CDR3 reads CACDYHLPSWDTRQTFF. Written as DNA, the CDR3 is TGTGCCTGTGACTATCATCTCCCCTCCTGGGACACCCGACAGACGTTTTTC.

This clone is medium-sized in the sample. Other DNA sequences of this sample code for an identical CDR3. The V call is TRDV1, the J call TRDJ1; 11 bases match TRDD3. V lost 6 bases to trimming and J lost 2 bases; unmatched junction nucleotides: 17. The CDR3 consists of 19 residues. Germline V gives CDR1 TSWWSYY, CDR2 QGS. The CDR3 DNA sequence: TGTGCTCTTGGAGAGCCCCTACCCCAATTGGGGGATACGACCGATAAACTCATCTTT. This translates into CALGEPLPQLGDTTDKLIF.

With regard to this clone: TCRdb's protein for this DNA is that of a much larger clone and differs from the translation at residue 5, likely a read error; the protein shown is the DNA translation. The chain employs TRDV1 and TRDJ1; 10 nucleotides align to TRDD3. V was pared by 9 bases and J by 2 bases, with 12 bases of the junction left unmatched. Germline V gene sequence: CDR1 TSWWSYY, CDR2 QGS. The length of the CDR3 is 16 residues. The CDR3 DNA sequence: TGTGCTCTACAGTTCCTGGGGGATATAGGAACCGATAAACTCATCTTT. Protein product: CALQFLGDIGTDKLIF.

This clone has only a few counts. A much larger clone is a single base away; this may be a read error. The CDR3 loop reads CALGGHTGGYAWYTDKLIF. CDR3 DNA: TGTGCTCTTGGGGGGCATACTGGGGGATACGCTTGGTACACCGATAAACTCATCTTT. The V gene is TRDV1, the J gene TRDJ1; 13 bases agree with TRDD3. TCRdb lists no J gene, so it was determined here by aligning the DNA to germline. CDR3 size: 19 residues. Germline V lookup: CDR1 TSWWSYY, CDR2 QGS. The V and J ends lost 4 bases and 0 bases, in that order; junction bases with no gene match: 11.

This clone was recorded a few times. This chain joins TRDV1 and TRDJ1, with 9 bases aligning to TRDD3. Since TCRdb gives no J gene, matching the DNA to germline was used here to assign it. This CDR3 comprises 24 residues. Trimming took 2 bases from V and 1 from J; bases not matched to a gene: 29. Looked up from germline, CDR1 is TSWWSYY and CDR2 is QGS. CDR3 coding DNA: TGTGCTCTTGGGGAAGGTGGACCCCATCTATCCTACAGGGGGATACTGCCGACCACCGATAAACTCATCTTT. This translates into CALGEGGPHLSYRGILPTTDKLIF.

On this clone itself: The protein TCRdb lists belongs to a much larger clone and differs from this DNA's translation at residue 8, which points to a read error; the protein shown is made from the DNA. V is TRDV1 and J is TRDJ1, with a possible D match to TRDD3 (5 bases). CDR1 and CDR2 from the germline V gene are TSWWSYY and QGS. With 3 bases removed from V and 4 bases from J, the gap between germline ends came to 12 bases. The CDR3 extends over 14 amino acids. This CDR3 reads CALGEDRVDDKLIF. In nucleotides, the CDR3 is TGTGCTCTTGGGGAGGATAGGGTGGACGATAAACTCATCTTT.